These T cell receptor beta chains were read from a single sample in a study of graft-versus-host responses after intestinal transplantation. Measured with immunoSEQ multiplex PCR; TCRdb has only the in-frame clones, and not every one. The table includes about 12,000 clones, approximately 93% detected once. The sample in question was PBMCs, obtained around 1,000 days after intestinal transplantation. All receptors come from a human patient who received an intestinal transplant, so some T cells may come from the graft donor. Each CDR3 is given with its conserved first and last residue.

CDR3 length	V gene	J gene	CDR3 protein
13	TRBV2	TRBJ1-6	CASRAVINSPLHF
14	TRBV6-5	TRBJ2-7	CASSYLGGTYEQYF
15	TRBV19	TRBJ2-7	CASSPLTGGTYEQYF
13	TRBV7-9	TRBJ1-2	CASSSGGPYGYTF
14	TRBV18	TRBJ1-6	CASSPGSADSPLHF
15	TRBV5-5	TRBJ1-6	CASSLEEFPNSPLHF
15	TRBV10-2	TRBJ1-2	CASSESSGGSYGYTF
16	TRBV4-2	TRBJ1-2	CASSFRTGNLNYGYTF
13	TRBV7-4	TRBJ2-5	CASRSGLQETQYF
18	TRBV10-3	TRBJ2-5	CAISAGLAGEAAQETQYF
15	TRBV5-1	TRBJ2-7	CASSVERTGSYEQYF
13	TRBV12-5	TRBJ1-1	CASGTSLGAEAFF
16	TRBV19	TRBJ2-7	CASSIDWPTVPYEQYF
14	TRBV6-1	TRBJ2-1	CASSALPGYNEQFF
13	TRBV6-1	TRBJ2-7	CASTYDRAYEQYF
19	TRBV7-9	TRBJ2-6	CASSLALTSGDAGANVLTF
16	TRBV10-3	TRBJ2-1	CAISEGRGLAADEQFF
14	TRBV15	TRBJ1-1	CATSRDAGNREAFF
14	TRBV7-3	TRBJ1-6	CASSLAQGDSPLHF
13	TRBV2	TRBJ2-3	CASGGQGTDTQYF
17	TRBV7-6	TRBJ1-3	CASSLALGTGSGNTIYF
13	TRBV4-1	TRBJ2-1	CASSPGQGYEQFF
13	TRBV4-1	TRBJ2-7	CASSPGWTYEQYF
17	TRBV7-3	TRBJ2-3	CASSLNVGAGATDTQYF
15	TRBV5-1	TRBJ1-1	CASSLGTGVYTEAFF
15	TRBV11-3	TRBJ1-4	CASSTNRARNEKLFF
14	TRBV21-1	TRBJ1-1	CASSKVWANTEAFF
16	TRBV7-9	TRBJ2-2	CASNSRDRSIIGELFF
17	TRBV19	TRBJ1-6	CASSLPQGSSYNSPLHF
16	TRBV2	TRBJ2-6	CASRTGLASGANVLTF
14	TRBV6-6	TRBJ2-7	CASIKTGPTYEQYF
14	TRBV9	TRBJ1-1	CASSVGTGSTEAFF
17	TRBV5-8	TRBJ1-5	CASSLGLGSYSNQPQHF
14	TRBV5-6	TRBJ1-1	CASSFYRTNTEAFF
14	TRBV5-5	TRBJ1-4	CASSPTGGGEKLFF
16	TRBV7-9	TRBJ1-1	CASRYLPKGHTTEAFF
13	TRBV6-9	TRBJ1-2	CASRDALDYGYTF
15	TRBV10-3	TRBJ1-2	CAISESPNRLGGYTF
15	TRBV27	TRBJ1-5	CASKANTRGNQPQHF
14	TRBV21-1	TRBJ2-1	CATRTEEIINEQFF
18	TRBV19	TRBJ1-1	CASSIDLWDTAPNTEAFF
15	TRBV7-9	TRBJ2-5	CASSLDLTSRETQYF
13	TRBV27	TRBJ1-5	CASGPAEYQPQHF
16	TRBV9	TRBJ2-2	CASSVVGTSRTGELFF
15	TRBV11-3	TRBJ2-1	CASSLSGSPNNEQFF
17	TRBV11-2	TRBJ2-3	CASSLAASGGTTDTQYF
12	TRBV5-3	TRBJ1-5	CASSFSNQPQHF
14	TRBV25-1	TRBJ2-2	CASRPTGNTGELFF
13	TRBV29-1	TRBJ2-7	CSVGGQGNYEQYF
12	TRBV6-6	TRBJ2-3	CASSGRTDTQYF